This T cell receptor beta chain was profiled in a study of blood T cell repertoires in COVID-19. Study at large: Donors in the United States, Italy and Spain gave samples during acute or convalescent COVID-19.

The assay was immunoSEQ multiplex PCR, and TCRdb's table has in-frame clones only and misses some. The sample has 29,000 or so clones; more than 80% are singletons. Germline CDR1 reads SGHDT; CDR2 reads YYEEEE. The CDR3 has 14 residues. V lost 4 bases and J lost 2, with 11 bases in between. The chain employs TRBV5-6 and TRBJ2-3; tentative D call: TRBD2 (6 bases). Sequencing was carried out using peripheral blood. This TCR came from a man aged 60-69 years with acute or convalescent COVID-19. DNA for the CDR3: TGTGCCAGCAGCCCTGGAGGGGTCACAGATACGCAGTATTTT. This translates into CASSPGGVTDTQYF.